These T cell receptor beta chains were read from a single sample in a study of spatial heterogeneity in lung cancer. TCRdb re-derived calls from the 5' RACE reads in MiXCR, one entry per CDR3 protein. The sample lists some 7,800 distinct CDR3 sequences, 5.4% occurring once. This specimen consisted of lung tumor tissue, obtained at surgery. All receptors derive from a male donor with early-stage non-small cell lung cancer. The CDR3 runs from the conserved cysteine through the conserved F or W. Each record gives: D gene, clone size, J gene, V gene, CDR3 DNA, CDR3 protein. D genes are given only for firm matches. Clone size is stated in some rows and not others, as once, few, many or a class when expanded.

NA,many,TRBJ1-2,TRBV11-2,TGTGCCAGCAGCTTCGGGGGGCGTGATGGCTACACCTTC,CASSFGGRDGYTF
TRBD1,few,TRBJ2-2,TRBV29-1,TGCAGCGTCTGGGGTACAGGGGCCGGGGAGCTGTTTTTT,CSVWGTGAGELFF
NA,many,TRBJ2-7,TRBV20-1,TGCAGTGTGAGAGGGCAGGGTTCCTACGAGCAGTACTTC,CSVRGQGSYEQYF
TRBD2,once,TRBJ2-7,TRBV7-3,TGTGCCAGCAGCAGAGCGGGAGGGCCTGTCTACGAGCAGTACTTC,CASSRAGGPVYEQYF
TRBD2,few,TRBJ2-2,TRBV7-6,TGTGCCAGCAGCCGACTAGCGGGAGACGGGGAGCTGTTTTTT,CASSRLAGDGELFF
TRBD2,many,TRBJ2-7,TRBV12-3/TRBV12-4,TGTGCCAGCAGTTTAGAGGCGGGAGGCCCCCTCGAGCAGTACTTC,CASSLEAGGPLEQYF
NA,many,TRBJ2-6,TRBV12-3/TRBV12-4,TGTGCCAGCAGTTTTATGGGTGGTGGGGCCAACGTCCTGACTTTC,CASSFMGGGANVLTF
NA,many,TRBJ2-2,TRBV7-2,TGTGCCAGCAGCTTAAACAGGGAGGACACCGGGGAGCTGTTTTTT,CASSLNREDTGELFF
TRBD1,many,TRBJ2-3,TRBV7-2,TGTGCCAGCAGACGGGACAGGGAGGTAGATACGCAGTATTTT,CASRRDREVDTQYF
NA,few,TRBJ2-1,TRBV25-1,TGTGCCAGCAGTGAACCGAGGGGGGGCGGTTACAATGAGCAGTTCTTC,CASSEPRGGGYNEQFF
NA,many,TRBJ2-5,TRBV5-4,TGTGCCAGCAGCTTCGCGGGGAACCAAGAGACCCAGTACTTC,CASSFAGNQETQYF
NA,many,TRBJ2-7,TRBV12-3/TRBV12-4,TGTGCCAGCGCCCTCAATACAGGGTACTCCTACGAGCAGTACTTC,CASALNTGYSYEQYF
TRBD2,many,TRBJ2-1,TRBV7-3,TGTGCCAGCAGCTTAAATCCGGGACTAGCGGACAATGAGCAGTTCTTC,CASSLNPGLADNEQFF
NA,few,TRBJ2-5,TRBV4-1,TGCGCCAGCAGCCAAGATTTCTCATACCAAGAGACCCAGTACTTC,CASSQDFSYQETQYF
NA,many,TRBJ2-5,TRBV20-1,TGCAGTGCTAGAGAGGGCGGCCAAGAGACCCAGTACTTC,CSAREGGQETQYF
NA,medium-sized,TRBJ2-3,TRBV13,TGTGCCACCCGGGACACCTTTAACTCTAGCACAGATACGCAGTATTTT,CATRDTFNSSTDTQYF
TRBD1,many,TRBJ2-7,TRBV6-1,TGTGCCAGCAGTGGTGACAGGGATCGCGAGCAGTACTTC,CASSGDRDREQYF
TRBD2,few,TRBJ2-2,TRBV27,TGCACCAGCAGTCCTCTCGTCAAGGGTCTAGCGGGAGTGTCCACCGGGGAGCTGTTTTTT,CTSSPLVKGLAGVSTGELFF
NA,many,TRBJ1-1,TRBV2,TGTGCCAGCCTTCGGGACCCCGAGGACACTGAAGCTTTCTTT,CASLRDPEDTEAFF
NA,many,TRBJ1-5,TRBV5-8,TGTGCCAGCAGCTTGAGAGAACACAATCAGCCCCAGCATTTT,CASSLREHNQPQHF
NA,many,TRBJ2-7,TRBV7-2,TGTGCCAGCAGCGCTCGTTCGGCTAGCGCCACCTACGAGCAGTACTTC,CASSARSASATYEQYF
NA,few,TRBJ2-7,TRBV27,TGTGCCAGCAGTCCAGGGGGGGCCTACGAGCAGTACTTC,CASSPGGAYEQYF
TRBD1,many,TRBJ1-2,TRBV19,TGTGCCAGTATCGATTTGGGACAGGGAACCATCTTC,CASIDLGQGTIF
NA,NA,TRBJ2-7,TRBV6-2/TRBV6-3,TGTGCCAGCAGTTACTCCACAGCTACCTACGAGCAGTACTTC,CASSYSTATYEQYF
NA,many,TRBJ1-6,TRBV28,TGTGCCAGCAGTTTAAATTTCCACTTATATAATTCACCCCTCCACTTT,CASSLNFHLYNSPLHF
NA,many,TRBJ2-7,TRBV28,TGTGCCAGCAGTTTCGGCAGGGCCGAGCAGTACTTC,CASSFGRAEQYF
NA,NA,TRBJ1-1,TRBV5-5,TGTGCCAGCAGCTTGGAAAGGAGGGCAGCGAACACTGAAGCTTTCTTT,CASSLERRAANTEAFF
NA,few,TRBJ1-5,TRBV6-1,TGTGCCAGCAGTGAAAGGCATAGGGAGAATCAGCCCCAGCATTTT,CASSERHRENQPQHF
NA,many,TRBJ1-5,TRBV13,TGTGCCAGCAGCCCCCGGAGGGATCAGCCCCAGCATTTT,CASSPRRDQPQHF
TRBD2,many,TRBJ2-3,TRBV9,TGTGCCAGCAGCGCCCGGACTAGCGGGTCAGATACGCAGTATTTT,CASSARTSGSDTQYF
NA,many,TRBJ1-1,TRBV7-9,TGTGCCAGCAGCTTGGGAGGGGTTAAAACTGAAGCTTTCTTT,CASSLGGVKTEAFF
NA,medium-sized,TRBJ2-5,TRBV18,TGTGCCAGCTCACCACCGCATGAGACCCAGTACTTC,CASSPPHETQYF
NA,many,TRBJ2-3,TRBV20-1,TGCAGTGCTAGATCGCCGGGCCGAACAGGGAAAGCAGATACGCAGTATTTT,CSARSPGRTGKADTQYF
NA,NA,TRBJ1-2,TRBV5-4,TGTGCCAGCAGCCCCCGGAATTCCCTGCACTATGGCTACACCTTC,CASSPRNSLHYGYTF
TRBD1,medium-sized,TRBJ1-2,TRBV6-2/TRBV6-3,TGTGCCAGCACCGCGACAGGGGGGAATGGCTACACCTTC,CASTATGGNGYTF
NA,few,TRBJ2-7,TRBV29-1,TGCAGCGTGTTAGTCGGCCTGGACTTAAGCGAGCAGTACTTC,CSVLVGLDLSEQYF
NA,medium-sized,TRBJ2-1,TRBV20-1,TGCAGTGCTAGAGACCTTGAGCAGTTCTTC,CSARDLEQFF
NA,many,TRBJ1-6,TRBV28,TGTGCCAGCAGTTTATCTGGGGGCGTCTCACCCCTCCACTTT,CASSLSGGVSPLHF
TRBD1,many,TRBJ2-3,TRBV7-2,TGTGCCAGCAGCTTGCGGACAGGCCCGGCAGATACGCAGTATTTT,CASSLRTGPADTQYF
NA,many,TRBJ2-3,TRBV5-1,TGCGCCAGCAGCGTCGGGGCCGAACCAGATACGCAGTATTTT,CASSVGAEPDTQYF
NA,medium-sized,TRBJ1-5,TRBV19,TGTGCCAGTAGTAAAGGGAATAGCAATCAGCCCCAGCATTTT,CASSKGNSNQPQHF
NA,few,TRBJ2-7,TRBV20-1,TGCAGTGCTAGAGCTAGCGACTACGAGCAGTACTTC,CSARASDYEQYF
TRBD1,many,TRBJ1-4,TRBV18,TGTGCCAGCTCATCGGACAGGTCTAATGAAAAACTGTTTTTT,CASSSDRSNEKLFF
NA,medium-sized,TRBJ1-1,TRBV6-5,TGTGCCAGCAGTTACCACACTCAGGGGAACACTGAAGCTTTCTTT,CASSYHTQGNTEAFF
NA,medium-sized,TRBJ1-4,TRBV5-8,TGTGCCAGCAGCGCCGGACAGTCGACTGATGAAAAACTGTTTTTT,CASSAGQSTDEKLFF
NA,many,TRBJ1-1,TRBV6-5,TGTGCCAGCAGTTACTCCTTAGGTCGCGGGATGGTGAACACTGAAGCTTTCTTT,CASSYSLGRGMVNTEAFF
NA,many,TRBJ2-5,TRBV2,TGTGCCAGCACGGTGGGCGGCCGAGGGACCCAGTACTTC,CASTVGGRGTQYF
TRBD2,many,TRBJ2-1,TRBV7-2,TGTGCCAGCAGCTTAATCCCCTCTCTAGCGGGAGCCTACAATGAGCAGTTCTTC,CASSLIPSLAGAYNEQFF
TRBD1,many,TRBJ1-2,TRBV6-6,TGTGCCAGCAGTCTGGATGGGACAGGCCCGAACTATGGCTACACCTTC,CASSLDGTGPNYGYTF
NA,many,TRBJ1-1,TRBV9,TGTGCCAGCAGCGTCGAGCCGGGACACTTGAACACTGAAGCTTTCTTT,CASSVEPGHLNTEAFF
NA,many,TRBJ2-2,TRBV5-4,TGTGCCAGCAGCTTGGGTCCGGGACAGAACACCGGGGAGCTGTTTTTT,CASSLGPGQNTGELFF
NA,many,TRBJ2-4,TRBV7-9,TGTGCCAGCAGCCCCAATTTCGGAGGATTAGGGGCCAAAAACATTCAGTACTTC,CASSPNFGGLGAKNIQYF
TRBD1,many,TRBJ1-3,TRBV10-3,TGTGCCGGTACAGGGGGCGAGCCCGGAAACACCATATATTTT,CAGTGGEPGNTIYF
TRBD2,many,TRBJ2-7,TRBV20-1,TGCAGTGCTAGTACCGGGAGGTACGAGCAGTACTTC,CSASTGRYEQYF
NA,many,TRBJ2-3,TRBV7-6,TGTGCCAGCAGCCCGACCTGGGGGGCTGGAGATACGCAGTATTTT,CASSPTWGAGDTQYF
TRBD1,many,TRBJ2-4,TRBV20-1,TGCAGCCCCACCACAAGACAGGGTGGCATTCAGTACTTC,CSPTTRQGGIQYF
TRBD2,medium-sized,TRBJ2-1,TRBV5-1,TGCGCCAGCAGCTTAGCGGGGTTTGGCGATGAGCAGTTCTTC,CASSLAGFGDEQFF
NA,NA,TRBJ1-5,TRBV7-6,TGTGCCAGCAGCGTGGACGGGTTAGCCAATCAGCCCCAGCATTTT,CASSVDGLANQPQHF